This TCR beta chain was sequenced during a study of CD8 T cells in Susac syndrome. The wider study: Fewer than ten of the sequenced Susac syndrome patients were in remission, and roughly six had active disease.

With random hexamers, reverse transcription was performed on about 0.5 to 1 ug of RNA. TCRdb recomputed calls from the immunoSEQ multiplex PCR reads with MiXCR, one row per CDR3 protein. The data show 150,000 to 200,000 distinct CDR3 sequences, 90% to 96% seen once. The V gene's germline CDR1 is MNHNY and CDR2 SVGAGI (reference sequence). Deletions cut 7 bases from V and 6 bases from J, with 16 bases between. The CDR3 covers 13 residues. Sequencing of TCR beta was carried out in blood CD8+ and CD4+ T cells. Each Susac syndrome patient had definite or probable disease by recently defined criteria. Negative isolation was applied to CD8+ and CD4+ T cells, and FACS enrichment was applied to TEMRA cells.

Sequencing was done on a sample of CD4+ T cells from PBMCs. The chain has TRBV6-6 and TRBJ2-7; no clear D gene. The sequence was collected from a human donor with Susac syndrome. CDR3 residues: CASIQTSSSEQYF. CDR3 bases: TGTGCCAGCATCCAGACTTCATCTAGCGAGCAGTACTTC.